Below, 18 T cell receptor beta chains from the same sample are listed, as sequenced in a study of blood T cell repertoires in COVID-19. Libraries were prepared by immunoSEQ multiplex PCR; TCRdb keeps only in-frame clonotypes and omits some of them. The sample has tens of thousands of clones, 80% to 90% seen once; the top ten hold 4% to 6%. The sample comprised peripheral blood. Source of these receptors: a man aged 55 to 69 with active COVID-19.

The J gene is TRBJ1-2, the V gene TRBV18; D gene uncertain. The CDR3 runs to 15 residues. CDR1 is KGHSH and CDR2 is LQKENI in the germline V gene. V was pared by 6 bases and J by 4 bases, with 18 bases between. This chain's CDR3 is CASSPGEGFGYGYTF. The DNA of the CDR3 is TGTGCCAGCTCTCCTGGGGAGGGTTTCGGCTATGGCTACACCTTC. The full variable domain, its missing parts supplied by reference TRBV18 and TRBJ1-2, is NAGVMQNPRHLVRRRGQEARLRCSPMKGHSHVYWYRQLPEEGLKFMVYLQKENIIDESGMPKERFSAEFPKEGPSILRIQQVVRGDSAAYFCASSPGEGFGYGYTFGSGTRLTVV.

This rearrangement joins TRBV7-6 to TRBJ1-1, with 9 bases fitting TRBD1. With V trimmed by 3 bases and J by 0 bases, 2 bases remained unmatched. The CDR3 covers 15 residues. The V gene's germline CDR1 is SGHVS and CDR2 FNYEAQ. The CDR3 region is CASSLGTGMNTEAFF. Here the CDR3 DNA reads TGTGCCAGCAGCTTGGGGACAGGGATGAACACTGAAGCTTTCTTT.

This clone was observed a single time. The V gene is TRBV5-1, the J gene TRBJ1-3; 8 positions agree with TRBD1. CDR3 length: 15 amino acids. Germline trimming cut 1 base from V and 6 bases from J; bases unmatched to any gene: 6. Germline V CDR1 and CDR2: SGHRS, YFSETQ. This chain's CDR3 is CASSLTGTGENTIYF. The CDR3 DNA is TGCGCCAGCAGCTTGACGGGGACAGGAGAAAACACCATATATTTT.

The CDR3 protein is CASSATGGAKNIQYF. The CDR3 DNA follows: TGTGCCAGCAGCGCAACTGGGGGGGCCAAAAACATTCAGTACTTC. The gene calls are TRBV3-1 (or the pseudogene TRBV3-2) and TRBJ2-4; the D gene is possibly TRBD2 (6 bases). Trimming shortened V by 5 bases and J by 1 base, and 12 bases separated the two germline ends. The CDR3 is made up of 15 amino acids. Germline assignment: CDR1 LGHDT and CDR2 YNNKEL (reference sequence).

The chain couples TRBV4-2 to TRBJ2-3; 9 bases match TRBD2. The trim removed 0 bases at V and 4 bases at J, leaving 5 bases unmatched. The CDR3 runs 16 residues. Germline CDR1 LGHNA, CDR2 YNFKEQ. The DNA of the CDR3 is TGTGCCAGCAGCCAAGACGCGGGAGGGCCGGCAGATACGCAGTATTTT. Its translation: CASSQDAGGPADTQYF.

The genes are TRBV3-1 (or the pseudogene TRBV3-2) and TRBJ1-1, with D perhaps matching TRBD1 (6 bases). Germline lookup yields CDR1 LGHDT and CDR2 YNNKEL (reference sequence). This CDR3 region has 16 residues. Trimming cost V 5 bases and J 4 bases, with 20 bases left between them. The CDR3 nucleotides are TGTGCCAGCAGCTTTCCTCTGGACAGTGGAATCACTGAAGCTTTCTTT. The encoded protein is CASSFPLDSGITEAFF.

The CDR3 DNA is TGTGCCAGTAAGAGGACAGGGCCCTATGGCTACACCTTC. Protein product: CASKRTGPYGYTF. The V and J genes are TRBV19 and TRBJ1-2; TRBD1 aligns across 8 bases. This CDR3 contains 13 residues. Germline assignment: CDR1 LNHDA and CDR2 SQIVND (reference sequence). V was pared by 7 bases and J by 4 bases, with 5 bases of the junction left unmatched.

The chain uses TRBV6-6 and TRBJ2-4; D not certain. Germline loops: CDR1 MNHNY, CDR2 SVGAGI (reference sequence). This CDR3 has 14 residues. Trimming stripped 7 bases from V and 0 bases from J, with 10 bases between. Written as DNA, the CDR3 is TGTGCCAGCACCTCTCGACTAGCCAAAAACATTCAGTACTTC. It translates to CASTSRLAKNIQYF.

The CDR3 protein is CASSLGSTYEQYF. DNA for the CDR3: TGCGCCAGCAGCTTGGGTTCTACCTACGAGCAGTACTTC. The chain employs TRBV5-1 and TRBJ2-7; D uncertain. Germline CDR1 and CDR2: SGHRS and YFSETQ. V dropped 0 bases and J dropped 2 bases, with 6 bases sitting between them. The CDR3 is 13 amino acids.

This clone was observed once. This chain connects TRBV11-2 to TRBJ2-1; 7 bases line up with TRBD2. The ends lost 0 bases at V and 4 bases at J; junction bases unmatched: 9. Looked up from germline, CDR1 is SGHAT and CDR2 is FQNNGV. This CDR3 has 17 amino acids. In nucleotides, the CDR3 is TGTGCCAGCAGCTTAGAGCCACCCGGGACTACTTACAATGAGCAGTTCTTC. Amino acid sequence: CASSLEPPGTTYNEQFF.

The genes are TRBV20-1 and TRBJ2-2; D is undetermined. The germline gives CDR1 DFQATT, CDR2 SNEGSKA (reference sequence). Trimming left V 3 bases short and J 2 bases short, with 10 bases between. The CDR3 is 14 amino acids. The CDR3 reads CSASLGRNTGELFF. CDR3 sequence (DNA): TGCAGTGCTAGTCTGGGCAGAAACACCGGGGAGCTGTTTTTT.

The V call is TRBV13, the J call TRBJ1-1; weak D call: TRBD1 (5 bases). The length of the CDR3 is 16 residues. The V end was cut by 0 bases, the J end by 4 bases, with 15 bases between. Germline CDR1 reads PRHDT; CDR2 reads FYEKMQ (reference sequence). For the CDR3, the DNA is TGTGCCAGCAGCTTAGGAGGGGCCCAAGGGTCCACTGAAGCTTTCTTT. It translates to CASSLGGAQGSTEAFF. Filled out from reference TRBV13 and TRBJ1-1, the complete variable domain reads AAGVIQSPRHLIKEKRETATLKCYPIPRHDTVYWYQQGPGQDPQFLISFYEKMQSDKGSIPDRFSAQQFSDYHSELNMSSLELGDSALYFCASSLGGAQGSTEAFFGQGTRLTVV.

A single count supports this clone. J is TRBJ2-2 and V is TRBV24-1; D perhaps matches TRBD2 (6 bases). This CDR3 contains 17 residues. Germline V gene data show CDR1 as KGHDR and CDR2 as SFDVKD. V was cut by 4 bases and J by 1 base, with 15 bases left in between. In DNA form, the CDR3 reads TGTGCCACCAGTGAAACCCGGACTACGAAGAACACCGGGGAGCTGTTTTTT. As protein: CATSETRTTKNTGELFF.

The gene calls are TRBV7-9 and TRBJ2-1; 8 bases agree with TRBD2. Germline CDR1 SEHNR, CDR2 FQNEAQ (reference sequence). J lost 4 bases, V lost 5 bases, and 7 bases had no gene match. The CDR3 runs to 15 residues. The CDR3 is CASSPGGLLYNEQFF. The CDR3 bases are TGTGCCAGCAGCCCGGGGGGGCTTTTATACAATGAGCAGTTCTTC.

This clone was seen a handful of times. The genes are TRBV2 and TRBJ1-6; D is unresolved. Germline-derived CDR1 and CDR2 are SNHLY and FYNNEI. The CDR3 runs to 16 residues. The germline V and J ends were trimmed by 7 bases and 0 bases, with 13 bases remaining between them. This CDR3 is CASTVDGSSYNSPLHF. The CDR3 DNA sequence: TGTGCCAGCACTGTGGACGGGAGCTCCTATAATTCACCCCTCCACTTT.

The chain combines TRBV3-1 (or the pseudogene TRBV3-2) with TRBJ1-4; tentatively, D is TRBD1 (6 bases). This CDR3 has 14 amino acids. The germline V gene has CDR1 LGHDT and CDR2 YNNKEL (reference sequence). V dropped 4 bases and J dropped 8 bases, with 14 bases sitting between them. CDR3 nucleotide sequence: TGTGCCAGCAGCCCAGGGGTTAGAGGCGAAAAACTGTTTTTT. Translating gives CASSPGVRGEKLFF.

The CDR3 here is CSASGGPDNEQFF. DNA for the CDR3: TGCAGTGCTAGTGGAGGGCCGGACAATGAGCAGTTCTTC. V gene TRBV20-1 combines with J gene TRBJ2-1, with TRBD2 as a possible D gene (6 bases). In germline, CDR1 is DFQATT, CDR2 SNEGSKA (reference sequence). Trimming removed 3 bases from V and 5 bases from J, with 11 bases in between. This CDR3 is built from 13 residues.

The chain carries TRBV10-1 and TRBJ2-7; 10 nucleotides agree with TRBD1. The V gene's germline CDR1 is WNHNN and CDR2 SYGVQD (reference sequence). This CDR3 has 13 residues. J was trimmed by 3 bases and V by 8 bases; bases with no gene match: 4. The CDR3 loop is CASGRDRGYEQYF. In DNA, the CDR3 is TGCGCCAGCGGCCGGGACAGGGGCTACGAGCAGTACTTC.